This entry describes one TCR beta chain. Its antigen is still unknown. Cultured cells yielded isolated CD4+ T cells after 10 days. Two-dose BNT162b2 or mRNA-1273 vaccination was given to participants. The study found no prior SARS-CoV-2 infection in the vaccine recipients, who tested negative for nucleocapsid antibodies. The table came from immunoSEQ multiplex PCR; TCRdb's copy has only in-frame clones and leaves some out. The sample contains approximately 47,000 clones, 55% to 75% of which appear only once. This specimen comes from a study of vaccination effects on CD4 cells after COVID-19. Overall study findings and caveats: Healthy vaccinees had only 1 of 255 vaccine-induced clones cross-react with common cold coronaviruses. Marked clonal contraction was seen in infection- and vaccine-induced clones late after vaccination.

The CDR3 sequence is 13 residues long. Germline assignment: CDR1 DFQATT and CDR2 SNEGSKA (reference sequence). V was clipped by 3 bases and J by 0 bases, with 8 bases between them. This clonotype was sampled from a human donor who received a COVID-19 vaccine. The chain uses TRBV20-1 and TRBJ1-2; no firm D call. Specimen: CD4+ T cells from PBMCs cultured without peptide, collected after COVID-19 vaccination. The CDR3 protein is CSASGSTNYGYTF. CDR3 DNA sequence: TGCAGTGCTAGTGGGAGCACTAACTATGGCTACACCTTC.